The 12 T cell receptor beta chains below come from one sample, sequenced in a study of blood T cell repertoires in COVID-19. Clones were read by immunoSEQ multiplex PCR, and TCRdb kept only the in-frame ones, dropping some. The sample gives 180,000 or so clones, roughly four fifths of which show up once; 8% to 13% is in the top ten. Sequencing was done on a sample of PBMCs or T cells enriched from blood (not recorded which). Receptors were obtained from a man in his forties or fifties who had recovered from COVID-19.

The V and J genes are TRBV9 and TRBJ2-7; TRBD2 agrees at 9 bases. Germline trimming cut 0 bases from V and 1 base from J; bases unmatched to any gene: 5. Germline V gives CDR1 SGDLS, CDR2 YYNGEE. The CDR3 covers 16 residues. The CDR3 sequence: CASSVGPAGGSYEQYF. In DNA, the CDR3 is TGTGCCAGCAGCGTAGGCCCAGCGGGAGGATCCTACGAGCAGTACTTC.

This clone was seen a few times. The J gene is TRBJ2-1, the V gene TRBV27; 7 bases fit TRBD1. CDR3 length: 15 residues. Germline assignment: CDR1 MNHEY and CDR2 SMNVEV (reference sequence). The V segment lost 2 bases and the J segment 9 bases; nucleotides outside the gene matches: 10. CDR3 region: CASSLGDRVRGEQFF. In DNA form, the CDR3 reads TGTGCCAGCAGTTTAGGAGACAGGGTTCGTGGTGAGCAGTTCTTC.

The chain couples TRBV7-7 to TRBJ2-3, with 13 bases aligning to TRBD2. The CDR3 runs 15 residues. V trimming: 2 bases; J trimming: 4 bases; junction bases outside the gene matches: 0. Germline CDR1 reads SSHAT; CDR2 reads FNYEAQ (reference sequence). CDR3 in DNA: TGTGCCAGCAGCTTAACTAGCGGGGGGGCAGATACGCAGTATTTT. Translating gives CASSLTSGGADTQYF.

This chain uses TRBV19 with TRBJ2-2; the D gene is possibly TRBD2 (5 bases). Germline CDR1 LNHDA, CDR2 SQIVND (reference sequence). With 2 bases removed from V and 3 bases from J, the gap between germline ends came to 13 bases. This CDR3 is built from 16 residues. CDR3 sequence: CASSIRQWEYTGELFF. The CDR3 DNA reads TGTGCCAGTAGTATAAGGCAATGGGAGTACACCGGGGAGCTGTTTTTT.

This rearrangement joins TRBV10-1 to TRBJ2-6; 7 nucleotides agree with TRBD1. V lost 7 bases and J lost 4; bases outside the gene matches: 7. The CDR3 spans 15 residues. Germline loops: CDR1 WNHNN, CDR2 SYGVQD (reference sequence). CDR3 nucleotides: TGCGCCAGCACCCCAACAGGGGTAGGGGCCAACGTCCTGACTTTC. It yields the protein CASTPTGVGANVLTF.

The J gene is TRBJ2-1, the V gene TRBV14; weak D call: TRBD1 (6 bases). The V gene lost 0 bases and the J gene lost 6 bases, with 9 bases spanning the gap. Germline V CDR1 and CDR2: SGHDN, FVKESK. This CDR3 region has 14 residues. The CDR3 bases are TGTGCCAGCAGCCAAGACAGGGGCACCAATGAGCAGTTCTTC. This gives the protein CASSQDRGTNEQFF.

The chain joins TRBV28 to TRBJ1-4; D might be TRBD1 (5 bases). V was pared by 5 bases and J by 0 bases, with 13 bases between. The CDR3 contains 16 residues. CDR1 and CDR2 from the germline V gene are MDHEN and SYDVKM. CDR3 loop: CASSGAASATNEKLFF. The CDR3 DNA is TGTGCCAGCAGTGGGGCAGCCTCGGCAACTAATGAAAAACTGTTTTTT.

This clone has more than one count but fewer than ten. The gene calls are TRBV7-6 and TRBJ2-1; 8 bases match TRBD2. The CDR3 consists of 15 residues. Germline trimming cut 5 bases from V and 9 bases from J; bases unmatched to any gene: 12. Germline V gene sequence: CDR1 SGHVS, CDR2 FNYEAQ. The CDR3 protein is CASSPGDGGAAEQFF. DNA for the CDR3: TGTGCCAGCAGCCCAGGAGACGGGGGGGCCGCTGAGCAGTTCTTC. Full variable domain (rest looked up from reference TRBV7-6 and TRBJ2-1): GAGVSQSPRYKVTKRGQDVALRCDPISGHVSLYWYRQALGQGPEFLTYFNYEAQQDKSGLPNDRFSAERPEGSISTLTIQRTEQRDSAMYRCASSPGDGGAAEQFFGPGTRLTVL.

The rearrangement joins TRBV18 to TRBJ2-1, with a weak D call TRBD1 (5 bases). V dropped 3 bases and J dropped 4 bases, with 16 bases sitting between them. Germline CDR1 reads KGHSH; CDR2 reads LQKENI. The CDR3 totals 16 residues. CDR3 protein: CASSPRDRTQYNEQFF. DNA of the CDR3: TGTGCCAGCTCACCGCGAGACAGAACACAATACAATGAGCAGTTCTTC.

V gene TRBV5-1 combines with J gene TRBJ2-7; D call uncertain. The CDR3 length is 16 residues. Germline lookup yields CDR1 SGHRS and CDR2 YFSETQ. The germline V and J ends were trimmed by 4 bases and 0 bases, with 17 bases remaining between them. CDR3 nucleotides: TGCGCCAGCAGCCTTCCCCAAGCGACCTACTCCTACGAGCAGTACTTC. Protein: CASSLPQATYSYEQYF.

The rearrangement links TRBV11-2 to TRBJ2-7; no reliable D call. CDR3 length: 15 amino acids. Trimming pared 2 bases from V and 1 base from J, leaving 12 bases between. The germline gives CDR1 SGHAT, CDR2 FQNNGV. The CDR3 sequence is CASSLPSTGSYEQYF. The CDR3 nucleotides read TGTGCCAGCAGCTTACCTTCGACTGGATCCTACGAGCAGTACTTC.

V is TRBV5-1 and J is TRBJ2-2, with 8 bases aligning to TRBD2. V shed 7 bases, J shed 4 bases, and the junction held 6 bases outside the gene matches. CDR1 and CDR2 (germline): SGHRS, YFSETQ. The CDR3 extends over 14 amino acids. This CDR3 reads CASYSRGGTGELFF. CDR3 DNA sequence: TGCGCCAGCTATTCCCGGGGGGGCACCGGGGAGCTGTTTTTT.